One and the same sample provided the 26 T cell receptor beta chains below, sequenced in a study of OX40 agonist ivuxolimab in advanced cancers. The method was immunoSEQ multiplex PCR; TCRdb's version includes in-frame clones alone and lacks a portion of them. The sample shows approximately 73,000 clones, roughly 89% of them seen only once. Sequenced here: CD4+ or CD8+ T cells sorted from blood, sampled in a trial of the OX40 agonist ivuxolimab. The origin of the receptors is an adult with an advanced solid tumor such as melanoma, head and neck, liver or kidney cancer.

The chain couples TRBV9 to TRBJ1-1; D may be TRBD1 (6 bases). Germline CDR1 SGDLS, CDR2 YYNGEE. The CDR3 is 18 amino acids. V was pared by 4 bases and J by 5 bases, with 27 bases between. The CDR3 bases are TGTGCCAGCAGCTTTCACCCAGGGAGGGGGGGGAGTCGGACTGAAGCTTTCTTT. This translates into CASSFHPGRGGSRTEAFF.

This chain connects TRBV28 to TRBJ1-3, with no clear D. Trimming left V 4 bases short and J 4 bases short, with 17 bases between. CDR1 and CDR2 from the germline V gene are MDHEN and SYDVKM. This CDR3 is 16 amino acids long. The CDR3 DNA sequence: TGTGCCAGCAGTTCCCCCGGTCCTCAGATCGGAAACACCATATATTTT. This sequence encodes CASSSPGPQIGNTIYF.

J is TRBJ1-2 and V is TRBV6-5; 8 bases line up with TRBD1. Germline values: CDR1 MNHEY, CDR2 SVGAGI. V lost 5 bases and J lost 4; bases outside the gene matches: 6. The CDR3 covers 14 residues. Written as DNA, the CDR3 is TGTGCCAGCAGTCAGGGACAGGCTTTCTATGGCTACACCTTC. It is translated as CASSQGQAFYGYTF.

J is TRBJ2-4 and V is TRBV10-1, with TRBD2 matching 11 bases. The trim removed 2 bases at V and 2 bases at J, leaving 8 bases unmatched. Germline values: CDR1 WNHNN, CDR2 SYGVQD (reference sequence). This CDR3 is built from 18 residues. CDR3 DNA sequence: TGCGCCAGCAGTGAGCCTACTAGCGGGGGCGGGTCCAAAAACATTCAGTACTTC. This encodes CASSEPTSGGGSKNIQYF.

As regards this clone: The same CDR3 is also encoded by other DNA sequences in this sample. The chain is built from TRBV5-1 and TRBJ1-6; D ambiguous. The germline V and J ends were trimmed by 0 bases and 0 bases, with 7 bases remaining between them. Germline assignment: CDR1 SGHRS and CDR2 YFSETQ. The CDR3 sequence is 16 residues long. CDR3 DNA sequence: TGCGCCAGCAGCTTGGACGGGAACTCCTATAATTCACCCCTCCACTTT. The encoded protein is CASSLDGNSYNSPLHF.

The chain's CDR3 is CSAMTGNFNNSPLHF. CDR3 bases: TGCAGCGCCATGACAGGCAACTTTAATAATTCACCCCTCCACTTT. The chain combines TRBV29-1 with TRBJ1-6; TRBD1 is a possible D gene (6 bases). Trimming cost V 7 bases and J 5 bases, with 18 bases left between them. The CDR3 is made up of 15 amino acids. CDR1 is SQVTM, CDR2 ANQGSEA, per germline.

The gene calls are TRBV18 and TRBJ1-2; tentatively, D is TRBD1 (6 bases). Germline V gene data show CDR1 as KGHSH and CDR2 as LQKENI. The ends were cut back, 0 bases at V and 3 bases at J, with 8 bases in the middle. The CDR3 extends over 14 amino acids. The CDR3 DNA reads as TGTGCCAGCTCACCACCGGACAGCTACTATGGCTACACCTTC. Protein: CASSPPDSYYGYTF.

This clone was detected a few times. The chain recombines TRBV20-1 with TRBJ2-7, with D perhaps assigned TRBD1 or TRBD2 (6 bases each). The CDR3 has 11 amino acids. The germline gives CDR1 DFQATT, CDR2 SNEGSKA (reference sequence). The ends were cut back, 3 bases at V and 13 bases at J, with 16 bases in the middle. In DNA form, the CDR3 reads TGCAGTGCTAGGGGGGGCCGGCCCCCATACTTC. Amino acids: CSARGGRPPYF.

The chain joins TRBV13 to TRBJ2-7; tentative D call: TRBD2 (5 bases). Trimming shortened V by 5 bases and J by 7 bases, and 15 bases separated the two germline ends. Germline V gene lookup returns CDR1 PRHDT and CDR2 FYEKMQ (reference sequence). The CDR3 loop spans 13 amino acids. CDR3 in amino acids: CASSIGSTGEQYF. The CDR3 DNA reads TGTGCCAGCAGCATCGGGTCGACGGGGGAGCAGTACTTC.

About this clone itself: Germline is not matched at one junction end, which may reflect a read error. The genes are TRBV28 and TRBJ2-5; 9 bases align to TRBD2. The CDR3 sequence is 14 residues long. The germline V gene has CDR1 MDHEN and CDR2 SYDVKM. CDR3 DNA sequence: TGTGCCAGCGCGGCTAGCGGGGACCAACAGACCCAGTACTTC. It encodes CASAASGDQQTQYF.

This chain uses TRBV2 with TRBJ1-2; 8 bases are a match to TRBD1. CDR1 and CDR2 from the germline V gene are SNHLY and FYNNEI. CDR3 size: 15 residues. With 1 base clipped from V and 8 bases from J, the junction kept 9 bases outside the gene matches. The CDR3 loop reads CASSEVARGRGGYTF. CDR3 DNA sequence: TGTGCCAGCAGTGAAGTTGCCAGGGGGCGTGGGGGCTACACCTTC.

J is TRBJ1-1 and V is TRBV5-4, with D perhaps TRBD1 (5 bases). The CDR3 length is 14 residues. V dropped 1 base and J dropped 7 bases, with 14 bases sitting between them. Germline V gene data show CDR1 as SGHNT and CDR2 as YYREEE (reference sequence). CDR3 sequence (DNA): TGTGCCAGCAGCTTGCAGGGCGGGGGGGTTGAAGCTTTCTTT. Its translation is CASSLQGGGVEAFF.

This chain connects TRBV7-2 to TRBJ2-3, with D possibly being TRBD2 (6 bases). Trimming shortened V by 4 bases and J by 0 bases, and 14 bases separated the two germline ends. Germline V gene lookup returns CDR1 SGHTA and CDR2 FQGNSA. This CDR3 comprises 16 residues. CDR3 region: CASSSFPRGSTDTQYF. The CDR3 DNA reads TGTGCCAGCAGCTCTTTTCCCCGGGGGAGCACAGATACGCAGTATTTT.

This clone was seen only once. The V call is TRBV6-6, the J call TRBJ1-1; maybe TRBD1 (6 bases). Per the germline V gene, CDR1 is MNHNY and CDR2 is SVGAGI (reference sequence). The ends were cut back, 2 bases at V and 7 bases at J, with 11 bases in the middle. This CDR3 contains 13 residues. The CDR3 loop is CASSYGVDSEAFF. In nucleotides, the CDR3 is TGTGCCAGCAGTTACGGGGTGGACAGTGAAGCTTTCTTT.

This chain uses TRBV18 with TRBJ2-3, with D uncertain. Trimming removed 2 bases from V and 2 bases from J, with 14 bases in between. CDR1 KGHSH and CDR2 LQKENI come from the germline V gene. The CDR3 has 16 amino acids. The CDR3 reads CASSPSSASFTDTQYF. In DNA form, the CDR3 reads TGTGCCAGCTCACCATCGTCCGCATCATTCACAGATACGCAGTATTTT.

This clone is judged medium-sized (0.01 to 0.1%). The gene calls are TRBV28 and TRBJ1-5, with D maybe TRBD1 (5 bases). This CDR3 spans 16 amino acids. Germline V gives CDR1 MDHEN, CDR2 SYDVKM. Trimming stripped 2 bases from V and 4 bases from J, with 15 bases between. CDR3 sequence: CASSLLPGGLNQPQHF. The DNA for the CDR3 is TGTGCCAGCAGTTTACTGCCCGGGGGTCTGAATCAGCCCCAGCATTTT.

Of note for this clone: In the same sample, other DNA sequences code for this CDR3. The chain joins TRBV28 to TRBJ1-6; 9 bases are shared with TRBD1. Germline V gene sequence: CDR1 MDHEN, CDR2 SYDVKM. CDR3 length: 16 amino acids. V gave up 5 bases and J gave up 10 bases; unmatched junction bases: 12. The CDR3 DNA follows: TGTGCCAGCAGTACCGGGACAGGGTTCGGGGACTCACCCCTCCACTTT. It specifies CASSTGTGFGDSPLHF.

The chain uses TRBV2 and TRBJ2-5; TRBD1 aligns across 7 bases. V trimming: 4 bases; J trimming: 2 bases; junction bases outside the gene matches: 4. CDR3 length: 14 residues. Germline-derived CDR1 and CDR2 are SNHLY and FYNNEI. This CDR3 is CASSGSRGQETQYF. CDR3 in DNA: TGTGCCAGCAGTGGTAGCAGGGGGCAAGAGACCCAGTACTTC.

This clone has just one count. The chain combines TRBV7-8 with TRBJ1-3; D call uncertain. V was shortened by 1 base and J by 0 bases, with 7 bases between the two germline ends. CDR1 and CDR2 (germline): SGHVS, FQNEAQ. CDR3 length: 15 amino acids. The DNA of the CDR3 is TGTGCCAGCAGCTTAGTCGGGGACTCTGGAAACACCATATATTTT. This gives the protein CASSLVGDSGNTIYF.

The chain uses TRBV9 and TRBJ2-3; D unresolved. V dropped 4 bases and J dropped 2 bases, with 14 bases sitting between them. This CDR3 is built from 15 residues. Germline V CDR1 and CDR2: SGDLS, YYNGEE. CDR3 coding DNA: TGTGCCAGCAGCCCCTTGGTAGGGTCCACAGATACGCAGTATTTT. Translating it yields CASSPLVGSTDTQYF.

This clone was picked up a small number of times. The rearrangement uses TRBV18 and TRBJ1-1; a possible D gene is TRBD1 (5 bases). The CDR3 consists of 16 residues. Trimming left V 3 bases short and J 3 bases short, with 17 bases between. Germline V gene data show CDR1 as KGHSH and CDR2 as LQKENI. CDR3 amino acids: CASSPQGVVGYTEAFF. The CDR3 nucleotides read TGTGCCAGCTCACCCCAGGGAGTGGTTGGGTACACTGAAGCTTTCTTT.

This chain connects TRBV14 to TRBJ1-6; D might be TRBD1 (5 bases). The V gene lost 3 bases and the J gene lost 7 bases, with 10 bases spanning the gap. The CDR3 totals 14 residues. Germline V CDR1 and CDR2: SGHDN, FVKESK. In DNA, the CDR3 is TGTGCCAGCAGCCAGGGCAGACAGAATTCACCCCTCCACTTT. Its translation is CASSQGRQNSPLHF.

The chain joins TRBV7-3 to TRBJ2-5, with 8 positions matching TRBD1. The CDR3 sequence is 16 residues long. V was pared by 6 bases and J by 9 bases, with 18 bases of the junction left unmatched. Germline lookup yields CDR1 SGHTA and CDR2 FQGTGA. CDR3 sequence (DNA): TGTGCCAGCAGGCCAACTCAGGGGGCTGAAGGTGGTCCCCAGTACTTC. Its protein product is CASRPTQGAEGGPQYF.

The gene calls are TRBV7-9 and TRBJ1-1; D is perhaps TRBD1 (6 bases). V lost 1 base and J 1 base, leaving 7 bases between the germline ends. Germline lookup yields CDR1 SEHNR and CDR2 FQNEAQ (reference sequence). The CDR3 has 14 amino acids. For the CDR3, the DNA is TGTGCCAGCAGCTTAGAACAGGGGAACACTGAAGCTTTCTTT. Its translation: CASSLEQGNTEAFF.

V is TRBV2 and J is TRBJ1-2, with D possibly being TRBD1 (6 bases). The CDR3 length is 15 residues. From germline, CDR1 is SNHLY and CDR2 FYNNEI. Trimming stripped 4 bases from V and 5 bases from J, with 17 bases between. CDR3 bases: TGTGCCAGCAGTGCAGAGGGGGAACGGGGATATGGCTACACCTTC. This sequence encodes CASSAEGERGYGYTF.

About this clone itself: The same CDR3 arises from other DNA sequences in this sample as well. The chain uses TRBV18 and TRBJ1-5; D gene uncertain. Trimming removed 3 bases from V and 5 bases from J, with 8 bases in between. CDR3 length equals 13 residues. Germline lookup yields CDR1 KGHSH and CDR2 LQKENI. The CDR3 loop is CASSPSLDQPQHF. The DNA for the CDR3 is TGTGCCAGCTCACCCTCGTTAGATCAGCCCCAGCATTTT. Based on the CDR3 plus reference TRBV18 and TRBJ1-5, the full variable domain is NAGVMQNPRHLVRRRGQEARLRCSPMKGHSHVYWYRQLPEEGLKFMVYLQKENIIDESGMPKERFSAEFPKEGPSILRIQQVVRGDSAAYFCASSPSLDQPQHFGDGTRLSIL.